Shown below are 10 T cell receptor beta chains from a single sample sequenced in a study of immune evolution from preneoplasia to lung adenocarcinoma. The method was immunoSEQ multiplex PCR; TCRdb's version includes in-frame clones alone and lacks a portion of them. The table lists about 2,500 clones, approximately 85% of them singletons, with about 9.9% in the top ten. The sequenced material came from FFPE normal lung tissue adjacent to the tumor. These receptors came from a person aged 45 to 59 with lung adenocarcinoma.

The chain links TRBV11-2 to TRBJ1-2; TRBD1 aligns across 8 bases. The CDR3 is 15 amino acids. Trimming cost V 1 base and J 7 bases; bases outside gene matches: 8. Germline CDR1 and CDR2: SGHAT and FQNNGV. In DNA form, the CDR3 reads TGTGCCAGCAGCTTAGCCAGGGGGACAGGAGGTGGCTACACCTTC. This translates into CASSLARGTGGGYTF.

The CDR3 loop reads CASSLVPINYGYTF. The CDR3 coding sequence is TGTGCCAGCAGCTTGGTTCCGATTAACTATGGCTACACCTTC. V usage is TRBV5-4 and J usage is TRBJ1-2; D remains unclear. Looked up from germline, CDR1 is SGHNT and CDR2 is YYREEE (reference sequence). Deletions cut 0 bases from V and 1 base from J, with 7 bases between. The CDR3 extends over 14 amino acids.

In this sample, this clone turned up once. V usage is TRBV5-6 and J usage is TRBJ1-2; possible D gene TRBD1, 5 bases. The ends were cut back, 5 bases at V and 1 base at J, with 12 bases in the middle. The CDR3 is made up of 14 amino acids. Germline values: CDR1 SGHDT, CDR2 YYEEEE. CDR3 in amino acids: CASRGDRSNYGYTF. The CDR3 region has the DNA TGTGCCAGCAGGGGGGATAGGAGTAACTATGGCTACACCTTC.

V usage is TRBV7-2 and J usage is TRBJ2-7, with D perhaps matching TRBD1 (6 bases). The CDR3 consists of 15 residues. Germline V gives CDR1 SGHTA, CDR2 FQGNSA. The V end lost 5 bases, the J end lost 4 bases, and 18 bases lay between the germline ends. CDR3: CASSQRTEALYEQYF. The CDR3 DNA reads as TGTGCCAGCAGCCAGAGGACAGAGGCCCTATACGAGCAGTACTTC.

CDR3 coding DNA: TGTGCCAGCAGTTCCGGGACTAGCGGGAGAGGGCGTCTCCGCGAGCAGTACTTC. Residues: CASSSGTSGRGRLREQYF. The chain recombines TRBV5-6 with TRBJ2-7; 14 nucleotides line up with TRBD2. Germline-derived CDR1 and CDR2 are SGHDT and YYEEEE. Trimming removed 5 bases from V and 6 bases from J; junction bases left unmatched: 16. CDR3 length equals 18 residues. Full variable domain (rest looked up from reference TRBV5-6 and TRBJ2-7): DAGVTQSPTHLIKTRGQQVTLRCSPKSGHDTVSWYQQALGQGPQFIFQYYEEEERQRGNFPDRFSGHQFPNYSSELNVNALLLGDSALYLCASSSGTSGRGRLREQYFGPGTRLTVT.

The chain is built from TRBV5-6 and TRBJ1-5, with D possibly TRBD1 on 6 matching bases. The CDR3 covers 16 residues. V lost 0 bases and J lost 5, with 15 bases in between. The germline V gene has CDR1 SGHDT and CDR2 YYEEEE. For the CDR3, the DNA is TGTGCCAGCAGCTTGGCCATACAGGGAGATTATCAGCCCCAGCATTTT. It yields the protein CASSLAIQGDYQPQHF.

V usage is TRBV6-5 and J usage is TRBJ1-1; perhaps TRBD1 as D (5 bases). The CDR3 length is 14 residues. The germline V gene has CDR1 MNHEY and CDR2 SVGAGI. Trimming pared 6 bases from V and 1 base from J, leaving 12 bases between. CDR3 DNA sequence: TGTGCCAGCAGGCTCGGGGCCCAGAACACTGAAGCTTTCTTT. Translation gives CASRLGAQNTEAFF.

This rearrangement joins TRBV5-8 to TRBJ2-1; D possibly corresponds to TRBD2 (5 bases). CDR3 size: 16 residues. The germline gives CDR1 SGHTS, CDR2 YDEGEE. V was trimmed by 4 bases and J by 0 bases, leaving 14 bases between them. CDR3 region: CASSPRLSGSYNEQFF. CDR3 bases: TGTGCCAGCAGCCCCCGACTGAGCGGCTCCTACAATGAGCAGTTCTTC.

This chain joins TRBV4-2 and TRBJ2-1, with TRBD2 matching over 8 bases. The junction had 3 bases not matched to a gene; V was cut back by 1 base and J by 1 base. From germline, CDR1 is LGHNA and CDR2 YNFKEQ. The length of the CDR3 is 16 residues. The CDR3 protein is CASSQVVAGSYNEQFF. The CDR3 nucleotides are TGTGCCAGCAGCCAAGTAGTAGCGGGGTCCTACAATGAGCAGTTCTTC.

The CDR3 DNA follows: TGTGCCAGCAGCCCCCCTGTGGGTACAAAACCCTACAATGAGCAGTTCTTC. This gives the protein CASSPPVGTKPYNEQFF. This sequence joins TRBV7-6 and TRBJ2-1; D ambiguous. The CDR3 spans 17 residues. V was shortened by 5 bases and J by 2 bases, with 19 bases between the two germline ends. CDR1 is SGHVS and CDR2 is FNYEAQ in the germline V gene.